Shown below are 25 T cell receptor beta chains from a single sample sequenced in a study of response to subunit inactivated influenza vaccine. MiXCR, applied by TCRdb to the RT-PCR reads, yields one record per CDR3 protein. The sample lists around 530,000 distinct CDR3 sequences; approximately 15% were seen once. Sequencing used CD4+ T cells sorted from PBMCs, obtained around 2 years after vaccination. The receptors here all came from a man aged 50 to 69 who received an inactivated influenza vaccine.

This clonotype was seen more than once but under ten times. The gene calls are TRBV28 and TRBJ2-2; D gene ambiguous. CDR3 length: 12 residues. Germline V CDR1 and CDR2: MDHEN, SYDVKM. V lost 6 bases to trimming and J lost 4 bases, with 6 bases between them. CDR3 DNA sequence: TGTGCCAGCAGAGGTTTCACCGGGGAGCTGTTTTTT. Amino acids: CASRGFTGELFF.

The V and J genes are TRBV6-2 or TRBV6-3 and TRBJ2-2; TRBD1 might be the D (5 bases). Germline V gene data show CDR1 as MNHEY and CDR2 as SVGEGT. The CDR3 has 14 residues. Trimming took 2 bases from V and 8 from J, leaving 12 bases between them. CDR3: CASSYRRQTGELFF. Here the CDR3 DNA reads TGTGCCAGCAGTTACAGACGACAGACTGGGGAGCTGTTTTTT.

V and J are TRBV5-1 and TRBJ1-2; tentative D call: TRBD1 (5 bases). CDR1 is SGHRS, CDR2 YFSETQ, per germline. V gave up 5 bases and J gave up 2 bases, with 16 bases separating them. The CDR3 is 15 amino acids. CDR3 region: CASRERDVGNYGYTF. The CDR3 DNA sequence: TGCGCCAGCAGGGAAAGGGACGTAGGGAACTATGGCTACACCTTC.

This sequence joins TRBV28 and TRBJ2-5; 8 bases line up with TRBD2. Looked up from germline, CDR1 is MDHEN and CDR2 is SYDVKM. Losses at the gene ends were 5 bases for V and 4 bases for J; bases not matched to a gene: 9. This CDR3 contains 15 residues. The CDR3 coding sequence is TGTGCCAGCAGTGAACCAGGACTAGCTGGAGAGACCCAGTACTTC. As protein: CASSEPGLAGETQYF.

The V call is TRBV5-1, the J call TRBJ2-5; 10 nucleotides match TRBD1. Germline V lookup: CDR1 SGHRS, CDR2 YFSETQ. The ends lost 0 bases at V and 4 bases at J; junction bases unmatched: 9. This CDR3 has 17 amino acids. Here the CDR3 reads CASSLAIGTGDGETQYF. CDR3 sequence (DNA): TGCGCCAGCAGCTTGGCTATAGGGACAGGGGATGGAGAGACCCAGTACTTC.

In the case of this clonotype: A read error may account for a junction end that differs from germline. The chain has TRBV6-5 and TRBJ2-7; D possibly corresponds to TRBD2 (5 bases). CDR1 is MNHEY, CDR2 SVGAGI, per germline. The CDR3 is 15 residues long. Written as DNA, the CDR3 is TGCGCCAGCAGTTATTTACTGTCAACCGACTACGAGCGGTACTTC. This translates into CASSYLLSTDYERYF.

As to this clonotype: A much larger clone lies a single base off, so this may be a read error. V and J are TRBV3-1 and TRBJ1-1; D is ambiguous. Germline CDR1 is LGHDT and CDR2 is YNNKEL (reference sequence). The CDR3 has 12 amino acids. V dropped 2 bases and J dropped 4 bases, with 5 bases sitting between them. CDR3 nucleotide sequence: TGTGCCAGCAGCCAAATGAGCACTGAAGCTTTCTTT. This encodes CASSQMSTEAFF.

This clonotype was seen only a few times. The rearrangement links TRBV5-1 to TRBJ2-3; perhaps TRBD2 as D (6 bases). Between the trimmed V and J ends, which lost 5 bases and 5 bases, there was a span of 12 bases. From germline, CDR1 is SGHRS and CDR2 YFSETQ. CDR3 size: 13 residues. As DNA, the CDR3 is TGCGCCAGCAGTGGAGGGGTTGGAGATACGCAGTATTTT. Encoded protein: CASSGGVGDTQYF.

Ten or more counts support this clonotype. V usage is TRBV7-2 and J usage is TRBJ1-1; D is unresolved. Germline V lookup: CDR1 SGHTA, CDR2 FQGNSA. V gave up 7 bases and J gave up 1 base, with 10 bases separating them. This CDR3 region has 13 residues. The CDR3 DNA reads TGTGCCAGCATCGAAGTCGGGAACACTGAAGCTTTCTTT. This encodes CASIEVGNTEAFF.

CDR3 coding DNA: TGTGCCAGCAGCTTAGGGTCTTTAAGGGGCACTGAAGCTTTCTTT. Translating gives CASSLGSLRGTEAFF. J is TRBJ1-1 and V is TRBV7-2, with D maybe TRBD1 (5 bases). The CDR3 is 15 residues long. Germline CDR1 SGHTA, CDR2 FQGNSA. The V gene lost 1 base and the J gene lost 4 bases, with 13 bases spanning the gap.

This CDR3 is CASSLEGRFEAFF. CDR3 DNA sequence: TGTGCCAGCAGCTTGGAGGGGCGCTTTGAAGCTTTCTTT. This sequence joins TRBV5-5 and TRBJ1-1; possibly TRBD1 for D (5 bases). This CDR3 is built from 13 residues. CDR1 and CDR2 from the germline V gene are SGHKS and YYEKEE (reference sequence). Trimming shortened V by 0 bases and J by 7 bases, and 10 bases separated the two germline ends.

Many counts were recorded for this clonotype. The DNA for the CDR3 is TGCACCGCTATAGCGACGAACACCGGGGAGCTGTTTTTT. Its translation: CTAIATNTGELFF. The chain uses TRBV29-1 and TRBJ2-2; D possibly corresponds to TRBD2 (5 bases). The CDR3 length is 13 residues. The germline V gene encodes CDR1 SQVTM and CDR2 ANQGSEA.

This clonotype came up many times. This chain uses TRBV12-3 or TRBV12-4 with TRBJ2-3; D gene unclear. CDR3 length: 15 amino acids. V was cut by 5 bases and J by 2 bases, with 14 bases left in between. The CDR3 region is CASSPGGSYTDTQYF. For the CDR3, the DNA is TGTGCCAGCAGTCCCGGCGGCAGTTACACAGATACGCAGTATTTT.

The chain couples TRBV10-3 to TRBJ2-2; TRBD1 matches 11 bases. CDR1 ENHRY and CDR2 SYGVKD come from the germline V gene. The length of the CDR3 is 16 residues. With V trimmed by 7 bases and J by 4 bases, 8 bases remained unmatched. For the CDR3, the DNA is TGTGCCATCACCGCCCGGGACAGGGGGTCCACCGGGGAGCTGTTTTTT. This translates into CAITARDRGSTGELFF.

At least ten counts were recorded for this clonotype. This chain joins TRBV30 and TRBJ1-4; no clear D gene. The CDR3 is 18 amino acids. Between the trimmed V and J ends, which lost 0 bases and 3 bases, there was a span of 20 bases. Germline CDR1 reads GTSNPN; CDR2 reads SVGIG (reference sequence). As DNA, the CDR3 is TGTGCCTGGAGTGTACCCCCCGTGTATGCGGTAGCTAATGAAAAACTGTTTTTT. It encodes CAWSVPPVYAVANEKLFF.

In its sample, this clonotype was seen many times. V usage is TRBV5-1 and J usage is TRBJ2-4; D not certain. CDR1 is SGHRS and CDR2 is YFSETQ in the germline V gene. Trimming took off 4 bases at V and 6 bases at J, with 11 bases between the two ends. The CDR3 covers 13 residues. CDR3 in DNA: TGCGCCAGCAGCCCAATCCAAGGAAACATTCAGTACTTC. Translating gives CASSPIQGNIQYF. Together with reference TRBV5-1 and TRBJ2-4, the CDR3 gives the full variable domain: KAGVTQTPRYLIKTRGQQVTLSCSPISGHRSVSWYQQTPGQGLQFLFEYFSETQRNKGNFPGRFSGRQFSNSRSEMNVSTLELGDSALYLCASSPIQGNIQYFGAGTRLSVL.

The chain joins TRBV2 to TRBJ2-1; 7 nucleotides align to TRBD1. V trimming: 7 bases; J trimming: 3 bases; junction bases outside the gene matches: 9. Germline V lookup: CDR1 SNHLY, CDR2 FYNNEI. The CDR3 extends over 15 amino acids. CDR3 sequence (DNA): TGTGCCAGCATATTCGGACAGGTTCTCTACAATGAGCAGTTCTTC. This translates into CASIFGQVLYNEQFF.

There are many counts of this clonotype. V gene TRBV29-1 combines with J gene TRBJ2-7; D is uncertain. From germline, CDR1 is SQVTM and CDR2 ANQGSEA. The length of the CDR3 is 12 residues. The V gene lost 1 base and the J gene lost 3 bases, with 7 bases spanning the gap. CDR3 nucleotides: TGCAGCGTTGAAGCCGACGGCTACGAGCAGTACTTC. Residues: CSVEADGYEQYF.

In its sample, this clonotype was seen many times. This chain links TRBV3-1 with TRBJ2-7; D possibly matches TRBD1 or TRBD2 (5 bases each). This CDR3 spans 16 amino acids. Germline CDR1 is LGHDT and CDR2 is YNNKEL (reference sequence). The germline V and J ends were trimmed by 1 base and 1 base, with 14 bases remaining between them. CDR3 residues: CASSQGEGRTSYEQYF. The CDR3 coding sequence is TGTGCCAGCAGCCAAGGCGAGGGACGGACATCCTACGAGCAGTACTTC.

This clonotype was seen only once. The rearrangement links TRBV6-1 to TRBJ1-5; D perhaps matches TRBD1 (6 bases). The germline V gene encodes CDR1 MNHNS and CDR2 SASEGT. Trimming removed 6 bases from V and 2 bases from J, with 11 bases in between. The CDR3 contains 14 residues. The CDR3 spells CASSRTEGNQPQHF. The CDR3 DNA reads as TGTGCCAGCAGCCGGACAGAAGGCAATCAGCCCCAGCATTTT.

The chain carries TRBV20-1 and TRBJ2-5; 9 bases map to TRBD2. CDR1 and CDR2 from the germline V gene are DFQATT and SNEGSKA (reference sequence). With 3 bases clipped from V and 4 bases from J, the junction kept 6 bases outside the gene matches. CDR3 length: 14 residues. This CDR3 is CSARRGGAGETQYF. CDR3 sequence (DNA): TGCAGTGCTAGGCGCGGGGGGGCCGGAGAGACCCAGTACTTC.

V usage is TRBV20-1 and J usage is TRBJ2-3; possibly TRBD1 for D (6 bases). The V end lost 5 bases, the J end lost 3 bases, and 12 bases lay between the germline ends. The CDR3 totals 13 residues. CDR1 and CDR2 from the germline V gene are DFQATT and SNEGSKA (reference sequence). This CDR3 is CSAEDRWTDTQYF. As DNA, the CDR3 is TGCAGTGCTGAGGACAGATGGACAGATACGCAGTATTTT.

The gene calls are TRBV10-1 and TRBJ2-1; D call uncertain. CDR1 and CDR2 (germline): WNHNN, SYGVQD (reference sequence). The CDR3 has 14 residues. Trimming took 0 bases from V and 4 from J, leaving 7 bases between them. The CDR3: CASSESARYNEQFF. In nucleotides, the CDR3 is TGCGCCAGCAGTGAGTCTGCCAGGTACAATGAGCAGTTCTTC.

This chain connects TRBV20-1 to TRBJ2-7, with 12 bases that match TRBD1. Germline loops: CDR1 DFQATT, CDR2 SNEGSKA (reference sequence). With 3 bases clipped from V and 5 bases from J, the junction kept 5 bases outside the gene matches. The CDR3 sequence is 14 residues long. CDR3 region: CSARRGQGANEQYF. The CDR3 nucleotides read TGCAGTGCTAGGAGGGGACAGGGGGCAAACGAGCAGTACTTC.

This chain links TRBV29-1 with TRBJ1-1, with TRBD1 matching over 9 bases. This CDR3 comprises 14 residues. V lost 5 bases, J lost 2 bases, and 6 bases stayed unmatched. The germline gives CDR1 SQVTM, CDR2 ANQGSEA. The CDR3 DNA is TGCAGCGTTACTATTACAGGGGGCAACACTGAAGCTTTCTTT. Amino acids: CSVTITGGNTEAFF. Based on the CDR3 plus reference TRBV29-1 and TRBJ1-1, the full variable domain is SAVISQKPSRDICQRGTSLTIQCQVDSQVTMMFWYRQQPGQSLTLIATANQGSEATYESGFVIDKFPISRPNLTFSTLTVSNMSPEDSSIYLCSVTITGGNTEAFFGQGTRLTVV.